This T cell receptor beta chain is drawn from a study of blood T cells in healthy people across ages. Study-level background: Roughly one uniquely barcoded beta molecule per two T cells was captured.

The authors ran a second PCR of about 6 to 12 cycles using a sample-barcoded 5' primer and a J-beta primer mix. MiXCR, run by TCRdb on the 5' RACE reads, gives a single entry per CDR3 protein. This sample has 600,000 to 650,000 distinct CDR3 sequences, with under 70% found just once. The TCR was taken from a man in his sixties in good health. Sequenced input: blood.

CDR3 coding DNA: TGCAGTGCCATCTATGGCTACACCTTC. It translates to CSAIYGYTF. This rearrangement joins TRBV20-1 to TRBJ1-2; D is ambiguous. V lost 6 bases, J lost 4 bases, and 3 bases lay in between. Germline CDR1 DFQATT, CDR2 SNEGSKA (reference sequence). This CDR3 contains 9 residues.